The T cell receptor beta chain described here comes from a study of cytomegalovirus exposure and HLA in healthy donors. The table lists this clone with a count of one. This PCR relied on a set of 60 Vbeta primers and 13 Jbeta primers. Data came from immunoSEQ multiplex PCR; TCRdb stores just in-frame clones and leaves some out. The sample has roughly 100,000 clones; roughly four fifths are singletons. This CDR3 has 18 residues. Trimming removed 7 bases at V and 0 bases at J, with 22 bases between. Germline-derived CDR1 and CDR2 are SGHTA and FQGTGA. Material: PBMCs. The TCR was taken from a woman aged 18-29 years in good health and CMV-seropositive. This rearrangement joins TRBV7-3 to TRBJ2-1; D possibly corresponds to TRBD2 (6 bases). CDR3 coding DNA: TGTGCCAGCAACCTACAAGTGGCAGGGACTTTCTCCTACAATGAGCAGTTCTTC. It encodes CASNLQVAGTFSYNEQFF.